This entry is about one T cell receptor (beta chain). Antigen specificity is unknown. Data came from immunoSEQ multiplex PCR; TCRdb stores just in-frame clones and leaves some out. The sample lists 26,000 or so clones; 74% were seen once. Before the COVID-19 pandemic, during about 2010-2018, CD4+ T cells were taken from unexposed donors. CD4+ T cells were isolated from the cells after around 10 days of culture. This specimen comes from a study of CD4 T cells in relation to SARS-CoV-2 and coronaviruses. Study-wide context: No peptide or an HIV-1 Nef peptide pool served as negative control.

V shed 1 base, J shed 10 bases, and the junction held 10 bases outside the gene matches. There are 16 residues in the CDR3. The germline V gene has CDR1 SGHTA and CDR2 FQGNSA. This sequence joins TRBV7-2 and TRBJ2-1, with 10 bases fitting TRBD2. Sample: CD4+ T cells from PBMCs, cultured in vitro. This clonotype was obtained from a human donor in good health. The CDR3 here is CASSLVAAGGLWEQFF. CDR3 bases: TGTGCCAGCAGCTTAGTTGCAGCGGGGGGGCTTTGGGAGCAGTTCTTC. Full variable domain (remainder filled in from reference TRBV7-2 and TRBJ2-1): GAGVSQSPSNKVTEKGKDVELRCDPISGHTALYWYRQSLGQGLEFLIYFQGNSAPDKSGLPSDRFSAERTGGSVSTLTIQRTQQEDSAVYLCASSLVAAGGLWEQFFGPGTRLTVL.